The 21 T cell receptor beta chains below come from one sample, sequenced in a study of T cells in Graves' hyperthyroidism and ophthalmopathy. From RNA transcripts, TCR beta CDR3 regions were amplified. Initially, a first-round RT-PCR of the TCR CDR3 employed the HTBI primer set. TCRdb re-derived calls from the multiplex PCR reads in MiXCR, one entry per CDR3 protein. The sample contains more than 500,000 distinct CDR3 sequences, roughly 16% of which appear only once. The specimen sequenced was blood. These receptors were taken from a woman aged 30 to 39 with Graves' ophthalmopathy.

Ten or more counts support this clonotype. V gene TRBV29-1 combines with J gene TRBJ2-7; D ambiguous. Germline V gives CDR1 SQVTM, CDR2 ANQGSEA. The length of the CDR3 is 13 residues. V lost 2 bases, J lost 0 bases, and 8 bases lay in between. The CDR3 here is CSVESRSSYEQYF. The CDR3 nucleotides read TGCAGCGTTGAAAGCAGGAGCTCCTACGAGCAGTACTTC.

The chain links TRBV6-1 to TRBJ2-4, with unresolved D. Germline V gene sequence: CDR1 MNHNS, CDR2 SASEGT. V was shortened by 2 bases and J by 2 bases, with 7 bases between the two germline ends. The CDR3 sequence is 14 residues long. CDR3 loop: CASSESVPKNIQYF. The CDR3 bases are TGTGCCAGCAGTGAATCGGTCCCCAAAAACATTCAGTACTTC.

This clonotype was observed a few times. The CDR3 spells CASSLAHRGADTQYF. The CDR3 DNA reads TGTGCCAGCAGCTTAGCACACAGGGGTGCAGATACGCAGTATTTT. The genes are TRBV7-6 and TRBJ2-3; 7 nucleotides line up with TRBD1. The CDR3 loop spans 15 amino acids. The V gene end was trimmed by 0 bases and the J gene end by 4 bases; junction bases not matched to a gene: 4. The germline V gene encodes CDR1 SGHVS and CDR2 FNYEAQ. Using reference TRBV7-6 and TRBJ2-3 for the parts outside the CDR3, the full variable domain is GAGVSQSPRYKVTKRGQDVALRCDPISGHVSLYWYRQALGQGPEFLTYFNYEAQQDKSGLPNDRFSAERPEGSISTLTIQRTEQRDSAMYRCASSLAHRGADTQYFGPGTRLTVL.

This clonotype occurred many times. The CDR3 sequence is CSGGRNTEAFF. The CDR3, as DNA: TGCAGCGGGGGACGGAACACTGAAGCTTTCTTT. The gene calls are TRBV29-1 and TRBJ1-1; possible D gene TRBD1, 5 bases. V was pared by 7 bases and J by 1 base, with 7 bases between. Germline V CDR1 and CDR2: SQVTM, ANQGSEA. This CDR3 spans 11 amino acids. The full variable domain, with the rest looked up from reference TRBV29-1 and TRBJ1-1, is SAVISQKPSRDICQRGTSLTIQCQVDSQVTMMFWYRQQPGQSLTLIATANQGSEATYESGFVIDKFPISRPNLTFSTLTVSNMSPEDSSIYLCSGGRNTEAFFGQGTRLTVV.

This clonotype was observed at least ten times. The J gene is TRBJ1-1, the V gene TRBV28; D call uncertain. The V gene lost 6 bases and the J gene lost 4 bases, with 18 bases spanning the gap. Germline V gene lookup returns CDR1 MDHEN and CDR2 SYDVKM. The CDR3 covers 15 residues. The CDR3 sequence is CASSHLARAATEAFF. CDR3 nucleotides: TGTGCCAGCAGCCACCTGGCTAGGGCTGCCACTGAAGCTTTCTTT.

In its sample, this clonotype was seen a few times. The rearrangement uses TRBV15 and TRBJ2-2; D is undetermined. The germline gives CDR1 LNHNV, CDR2 YYDKDF (reference sequence). Trimming took off 4 bases at V and 5 bases at J, with 8 bases between the two ends. The CDR3 has 13 residues. CDR3 in amino acids: CATSKDGTGELFF. In DNA, the CDR3 is TGTGCCACCAGCAAGGACGGGACCGGGGAGCTGTTTTTT.

This clonotype was found many times. The V gene is TRBV7-9, the J gene TRBJ2-2; 10 nucleotides agree with TRBD2. In germline, CDR1 is SEHNR, CDR2 FQNEAQ (reference sequence). V lost 2 bases, J lost 3 bases, and 9 bases stayed unmatched. The CDR3 length is 18 residues. The CDR3 protein is CASSLLASGRAHTGELFF. CDR3 sequence (DNA): TGTGCCAGCAGCTTATTGGCCAGCGGGAGGGCCCACACCGGGGAGCTGTTTTTT.

The gene calls are TRBV10-3 and TRBJ1-4; D perhaps matches TRBD1 (6 bases). From germline, CDR1 is ENHRY and CDR2 SYGVKD. This CDR3 is 15 amino acids long. Between the trimmed V and J ends, which lost 3 bases and 8 bases, there was a span of 16 bases. As DNA, the CDR3 is TGTGCCATCAGTGAACTGGGGGGCCGCGGGGAAAAACTGTTTTTT. Amino acid sequence: CAISELGGRGEKLFF.

There are a few counts of this clonotype. The gene calls are TRBV18 and TRBJ1-2; D ambiguous. The V gene's germline CDR1 is KGHSH and CDR2 LQKENI. Trimming stripped 1 base from V and 6 bases from J, with 9 bases between. The CDR3 runs to 13 residues. For the CDR3, the DNA is TGTGCCAGCTCACCACGGGCAGTGGATGGCTACACCTTC. This gives the protein CASSPRAVDGYTF.

V and J are TRBV7-3 and TRBJ2-5; D is unclear. Trimming cost V 5 bases and J 1 base, with 11 bases left between them. The CDR3 contains 14 residues. Germline V gene sequence: CDR1 SGHTA, CDR2 FQGTGA. The CDR3 here is CASSPKLGQETQYF. As DNA, the CDR3 is TGTGCCAGCAGCCCAAAGTTAGGCCAAGAGACCCAGTACTTC.

This clonotype was seen many times. The rearrangement links TRBV28 to TRBJ1-1; weak D call: TRBD1 (6 bases). There are 14 residues in the CDR3. CDR1 MDHEN and CDR2 SYDVKM come from the germline V gene. Trimming removed 6 bases at V and 4 bases at J, with 15 bases between. The CDR3 region has the DNA TGTGCCAGCAGCCGCGGGGGGGGCGGCACTGAAGCTTTCTTT. The encoded protein is CASSRGGGGTEAFF.

The chain is built from TRBV30 and TRBJ2-6; no reliable D call. V lost 7 bases to trimming and J lost 1 base, with 20 bases between them. This CDR3 spans 17 amino acids. Per germline, CDR1 GTSNPN and CDR2 SVGIG (reference sequence). The CDR3, as DNA: TGTGCCTTTGACTGGTCCAGGACCTATTCTGGGGCCAACGTCCTGACTTTC. Protein product: CAFDWSRTYSGANVLTF.

This clonotype was recorded many times. The chain uses TRBV2 and TRBJ1-5, with D hard to call. Per germline, CDR1 SNHLY and CDR2 FYNNEI. Trimming took 7 bases from V and 7 from J, leaving 14 bases between them. This CDR3 is built from 13 residues. The CDR3 coding sequence is TGTGCCAGCACTCTAGAGGTGGGACAGCCCCAGCATTTT. Protein: CASTLEVGQPQHF.

This clonotype was detected a few times. This rearrangement joins TRBV6-2 or TRBV6-3 to TRBJ2-7; D is unclear. The CDR3 is 11 amino acids. V was clipped by 8 bases and J by 2 bases, with 7 bases between them. Germline V lookup: CDR1 MNHEY, CDR2 SVGEGT. Here the CDR3 DNA reads TGTGCCAGCGGGGAAACCTACGAGCAGTACTTC. This codes for CASGETYEQYF.

This clonotype was observed at least ten times. The chain uses TRBV20-1 and TRBJ2-7; weak D call: TRBD2 (6 bases). The V gene's germline CDR1 is DFQATT and CDR2 SNEGSKA (reference sequence). The CDR3 has 14 amino acids. Trimming cost V 7 bases and J 2 bases, with 18 bases left between them. CDR3 sequence: CSVRLGTPPYEQYF. CDR3 in DNA: TGCAGTGTTAGGCTGGGGACTCCACCCTACGAGCAGTACTTC.

This clonotype was seen a handful of times. J is TRBJ2-5 and V is TRBV6-1, with D uncertain. The CDR3 is 15 residues long. Germline V CDR1 and CDR2: MNHNS, SASEGT. The V end lost 1 base, the J end lost 3 bases, and 12 bases lay between the germline ends. The CDR3 spells CASSEGPWSKETQYF. CDR3 nucleotides: TGTGCCAGCAGTGAAGGACCTTGGAGTAAAGAGACCCAGTACTTC.

This clonotype has only a few counts. The chain employs TRBV3-2 and TRBJ1-5; the tabulated D call, TRBD1, remains unverified against the DNA. TRBV3-2 is listed as a pseudogene. The CDR3 is 15 residues long. The CDR3 region is CASSRRGRSYQPQHF. The CDR3 nucleotides are TGTGCCAGCAGCAGGAGGGGGCGTTCATATCAGCCCCAGCATTTT.

In its sample, this clonotype was seen a few times. V and J are TRBV6-6 and TRBJ2-7; 7 bases agree with TRBD1. CDR1 is MNHNY, CDR2 SVGAGI, per germline (reference sequence). V lost 2 bases and J lost 0; bases outside the gene matches: 4. The CDR3 consists of 15 residues. The CDR3 here is CASSYADRDSYEQYF. In DNA, the CDR3 is TGTGCCAGCAGTTACGCAGACAGGGACTCCTACGAGCAGTACTTC.

This clonotype was counted at least ten times. This rearrangement joins TRBV7-2 to TRBJ2-7; D is unresolved. This CDR3 has 15 amino acids. Trimming shortened V by 1 base and J by 2 bases, and 12 bases separated the two germline ends. Germline V gene lookup returns CDR1 SGHTA and CDR2 FQGNSA. The DNA for the CDR3 is TGTGCCAGCAGCTTAGATCCCGGAAGGACCTACGAGCAGTACTTC. Amino acid sequence: CASSLDPGRTYEQYF.

This clonotype was counted a few times. The gene calls are TRBV7-9 and TRBJ2-7; 7 nucleotides line up with TRBD2. The CDR3 covers 13 residues. CDR1 is SEHNR and CDR2 is FQNEAQ in the germline V gene (reference sequence). The trim removed 9 bases at V and 5 bases at J, leaving 10 bases unmatched. The CDR3 loop reads CASRPKGRDEQYF. DNA of the CDR3: TGTGCCAGTCGCCCAAAGGGGAGGGACGAGCAGTACTTC.

This clonotype was detected ten times or more. This chain uses TRBV3-1 with TRBJ1-3; D unresolved. Germline lookup yields CDR1 LGHDT and CDR2 YNNKEL (reference sequence). The V and J ends lost 2 bases and 5 bases respectively, with 10 bases between them. The CDR3 runs 14 residues. The CDR3 protein is CASSQSRTRNTIYF. As DNA, the CDR3 is TGTGCCAGCAGCCAAAGCAGGACCCGAAACACCATATATTTT.